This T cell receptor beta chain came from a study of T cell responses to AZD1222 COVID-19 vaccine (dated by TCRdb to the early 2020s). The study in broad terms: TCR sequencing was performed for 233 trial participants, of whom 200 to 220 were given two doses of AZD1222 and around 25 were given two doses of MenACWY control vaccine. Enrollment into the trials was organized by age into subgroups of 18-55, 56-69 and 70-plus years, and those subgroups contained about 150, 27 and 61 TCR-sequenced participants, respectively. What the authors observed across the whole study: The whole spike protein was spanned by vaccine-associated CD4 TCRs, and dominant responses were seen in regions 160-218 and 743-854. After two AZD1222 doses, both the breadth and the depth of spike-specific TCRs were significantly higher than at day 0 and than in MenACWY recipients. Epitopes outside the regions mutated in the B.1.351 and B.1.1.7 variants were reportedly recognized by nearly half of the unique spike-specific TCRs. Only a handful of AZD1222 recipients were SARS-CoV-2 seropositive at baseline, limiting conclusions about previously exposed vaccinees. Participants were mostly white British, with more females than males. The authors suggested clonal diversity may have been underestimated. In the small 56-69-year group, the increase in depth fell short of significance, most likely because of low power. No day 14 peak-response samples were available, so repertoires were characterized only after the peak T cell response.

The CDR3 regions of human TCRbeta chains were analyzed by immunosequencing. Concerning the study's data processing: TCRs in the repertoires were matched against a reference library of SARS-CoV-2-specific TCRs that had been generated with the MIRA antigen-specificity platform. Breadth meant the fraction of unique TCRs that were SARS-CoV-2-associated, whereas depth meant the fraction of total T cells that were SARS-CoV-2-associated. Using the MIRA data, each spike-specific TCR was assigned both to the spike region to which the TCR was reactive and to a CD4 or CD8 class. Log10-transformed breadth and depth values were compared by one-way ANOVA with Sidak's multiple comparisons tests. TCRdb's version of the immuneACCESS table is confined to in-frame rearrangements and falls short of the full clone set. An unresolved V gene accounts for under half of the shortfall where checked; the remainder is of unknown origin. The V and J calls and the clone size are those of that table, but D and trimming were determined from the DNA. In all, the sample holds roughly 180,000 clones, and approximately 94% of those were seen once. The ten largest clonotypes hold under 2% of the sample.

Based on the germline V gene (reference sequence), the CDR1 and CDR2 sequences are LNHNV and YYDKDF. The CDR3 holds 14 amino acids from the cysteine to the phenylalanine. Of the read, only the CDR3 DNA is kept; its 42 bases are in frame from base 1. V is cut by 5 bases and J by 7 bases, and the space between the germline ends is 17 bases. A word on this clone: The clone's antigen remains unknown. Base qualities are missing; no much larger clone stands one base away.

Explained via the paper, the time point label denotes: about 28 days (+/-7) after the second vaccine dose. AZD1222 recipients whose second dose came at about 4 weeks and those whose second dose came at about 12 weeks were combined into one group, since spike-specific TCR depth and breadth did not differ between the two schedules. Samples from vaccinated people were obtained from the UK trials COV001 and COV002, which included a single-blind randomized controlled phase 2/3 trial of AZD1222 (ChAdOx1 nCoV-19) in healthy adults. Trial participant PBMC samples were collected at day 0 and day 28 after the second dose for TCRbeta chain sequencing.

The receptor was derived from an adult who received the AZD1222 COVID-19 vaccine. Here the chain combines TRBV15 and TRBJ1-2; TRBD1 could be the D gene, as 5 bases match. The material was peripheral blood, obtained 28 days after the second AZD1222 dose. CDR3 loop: CATSLERWRGGYTF. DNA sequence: TGTGCCACCAGCTTGGAACGCTGGAGGGGTGGCTACACCTTC.